This is a list of T cell receptor beta chains from one sample in a study of stem cell transplantation in POMP-related autoinflammatory disease. Measured with immunoSEQ multiplex PCR; TCRdb has only the in-frame clones, and not every one. This sample carries roughly 68,000 clones, roughly 93% of them seen once, and the ten largest clones take around 0.72%. The material sequenced was CD4+ T cells from PBMCs, taken after stem cell transplantation. These receptors were collected from a human patient with POMP-related autoinflammation and immune dysregulation (PRAID). Some T cells may be the graft donor's. Each CDR3 is given without its conserved first and last residue. The order of the fields is D gene, V gene, J gene, CDR3 protein. A D gene is named only where the DNA matches it firmly.

d_call: TRBD1
v_call: TRBV28
j_call: TRBJ1-4
cdr3_aa: ASRIPGQGSEKLF

d_call: TRBD1
v_call: TRBV18
j_call: TRBJ1-2
cdr3_aa: ASSPGGQGAYYGYT

d_call: TRBD1
v_call: TRBV7-2
j_call: TRBJ1-5
cdr3_aa: ASSGQTGVGQPQH

d_call: NA
v_call: TRBV5-6
j_call: TRBJ1-2
cdr3_aa: ASAEIGQSYHGYT

d_call: NA
v_call: TRBV19
j_call: TRBJ1-2
cdr3_aa: ASKGGRRLGPYGYT

d_call: TRBD1
v_call: TRBV30
j_call: TRBJ1-1
cdr3_aa: AWRWTGITF

d_call: NA
v_call: TRBV6-5
j_call: TRBJ1-1
cdr3_aa: ASSFRSKVDTEAF

d_call: NA
v_call: TRBV5-1
j_call: TRBJ2-1
cdr3_aa: ASSLRFRSEQF

d_call: TRBD1
v_call: TRBV10-3
j_call: TRBJ2-4
cdr3_aa: AISQNRGDSIQY

d_call: NA
v_call: TRBV6-1
j_call: TRBJ1-2
cdr3_aa: ASSEGWRSLQYGYT

d_call: TRBD1
v_call: TRBV10-1
j_call: TRBJ2-7
cdr3_aa: ASSRGQEVYEQY

d_call: NA
v_call: TRBV24-1
j_call: TRBJ2-1
cdr3_aa: ATSAAGSRNEQF

d_call: NA
v_call: TRBV2
j_call: TRBJ2-3
cdr3_aa: ASSLATDTQY

d_call: TRBD2
v_call: TRBV7-9
j_call: TRBJ2-1
cdr3_aa: ASSLTGLAGGHF

d_call: TRBD1
v_call: TRBV5-5
j_call: TRBJ1-1
cdr3_aa: ASSSNRGVNTEAF

d_call: NA
v_call: TRBV4-1
j_call: TRBJ1-1
cdr3_aa: ASSQVGGRQKEAF

d_call: TRBD1
v_call: TRBV10-2
j_call: TRBJ2-1
cdr3_aa: ASRAGTGGPYNEQF

d_call: TRBD1
v_call: TRBV11-2
j_call: TRBJ2-7
cdr3_aa: ASSLGQGDEQY

d_call: NA
v_call: TRBV3-1/TRBV3-2
j_call: TRBJ1-4
cdr3_aa: ASSLGRTAEKLF

d_call: NA
v_call: TRBV7-9
j_call: TRBJ1-1
cdr3_aa: ASSRAMNTEAF

d_call: TRBD1
v_call: TRBV2
j_call: TRBJ2-2
cdr3_aa: ASNLQGPNTGELF

d_call: TRBD1
v_call: TRBV2
j_call: TRBJ2-7
cdr3_aa: ASSELRTGTREQY

d_call: NA
v_call: TRBV5-1
j_call: TRBJ2-3
cdr3_aa: ASSWGGTPEHTQY

d_call: NA
v_call: TRBV3-1/TRBV3-2
j_call: TRBJ2-7
cdr3_aa: ASSQLRGLEQY

d_call: NA
v_call: TRBV3-1/TRBV3-2
j_call: TRBJ1-3
cdr3_aa: ASSQVRDSGNTIY

d_call: TRBD1
v_call: TRBV7-7
j_call: TRBJ2-6
cdr3_aa: ASSLQVPGQGAGANVLT

d_call: NA
v_call: TRBV3-1/TRBV3-2
j_call: TRBJ2-7
cdr3_aa: ASSLSGVYEQY

d_call: NA
v_call: TRBV27
j_call: TRBJ1-6
cdr3_aa: ASSSTPTFGPLH